This TCR beta chain appears in the sequencing data of a study of blood T cell repertoires in COVID-19. As for the study in general: The analysed material was cDNA or gDNA that came from T cells, B-cell-depleted T cells, or PBMCs.

Study members were between about 18 and 95 years old and lived in 24 US regions. Cohort placement rested on clinical history that participants reported themselves. CDR1 and CDR2 (germline): LGHNA, YNFKEQ. Trimming pared 4 bases from V and 1 base from J, leaving 17 bases between. The CDR3 is 17 residues long. Here immunoSEQ multiplex PCR was the method, and the copy in TCRdb shows in-frame clones only, minus some. The table has just over 300,000 clones, over 75% seen once. This TCR was recovered from a man aged 25 to 40 who had recovered from COVID-19. V is TRBV4-2 and J is TRBJ2-1; possible D gene TRBD2, 6 bases. What was sequenced was PBMCs or T cells enriched from blood (not recorded which). CDR3 in amino acids: CASSPGDQLASYNEQFF. The CDR3 DNA reads as TGTGCCAGCAGCCCTGGCGACCAGCTAGCGTCCTACAATGAGCAGTTCTTC.